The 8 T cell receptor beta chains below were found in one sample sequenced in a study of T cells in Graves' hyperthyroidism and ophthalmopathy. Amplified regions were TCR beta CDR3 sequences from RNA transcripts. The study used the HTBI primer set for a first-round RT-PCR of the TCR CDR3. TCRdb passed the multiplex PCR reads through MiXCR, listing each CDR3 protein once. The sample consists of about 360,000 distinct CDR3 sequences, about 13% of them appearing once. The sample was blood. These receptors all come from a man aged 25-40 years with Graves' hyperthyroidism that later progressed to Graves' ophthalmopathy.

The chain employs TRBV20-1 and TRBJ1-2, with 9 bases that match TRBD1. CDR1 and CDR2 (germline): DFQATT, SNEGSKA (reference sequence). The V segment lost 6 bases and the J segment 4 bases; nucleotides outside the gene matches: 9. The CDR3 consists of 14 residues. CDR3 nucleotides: TGCAGTGCCACCCCCGGGACAGGGACCTATGGCTACACCTTC. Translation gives CSATPGTGTYGYTF.

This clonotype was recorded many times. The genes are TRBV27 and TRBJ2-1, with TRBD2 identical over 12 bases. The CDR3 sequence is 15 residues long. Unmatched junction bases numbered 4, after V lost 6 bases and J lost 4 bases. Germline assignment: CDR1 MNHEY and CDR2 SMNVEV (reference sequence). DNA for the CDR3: TGTGCCAGCAGCACTAGCGGGGGGACTTACAATGAGCAGTTCTTC. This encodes CASSTSGGTYNEQFF.

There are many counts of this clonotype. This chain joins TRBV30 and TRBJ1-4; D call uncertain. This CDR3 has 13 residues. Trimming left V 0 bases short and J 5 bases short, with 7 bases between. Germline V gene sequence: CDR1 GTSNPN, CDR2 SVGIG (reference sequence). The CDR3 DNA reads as TGTGCCTGGAGTGTAAAAGGGAATGAAAAACTGTTTTTT. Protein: CAWSVKGNEKLFF.

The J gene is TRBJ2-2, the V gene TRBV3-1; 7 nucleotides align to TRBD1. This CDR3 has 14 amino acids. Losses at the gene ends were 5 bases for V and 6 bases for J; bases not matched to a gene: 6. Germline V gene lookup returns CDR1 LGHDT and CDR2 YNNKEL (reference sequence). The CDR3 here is CASSNLQGAGELFF. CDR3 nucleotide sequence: TGTGCCAGCAGCAACCTCCAGGGGGCCGGGGAGCTGTTTTTT.

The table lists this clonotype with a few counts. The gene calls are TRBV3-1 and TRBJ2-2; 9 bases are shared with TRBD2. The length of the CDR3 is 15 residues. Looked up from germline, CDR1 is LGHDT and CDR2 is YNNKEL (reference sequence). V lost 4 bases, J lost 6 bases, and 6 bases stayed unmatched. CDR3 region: CASSPGIAGAGELFF. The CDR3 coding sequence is TGTGCCAGCAGCCCCGGGATAGCGGGGGCCGGGGAGCTGTTTTTT.

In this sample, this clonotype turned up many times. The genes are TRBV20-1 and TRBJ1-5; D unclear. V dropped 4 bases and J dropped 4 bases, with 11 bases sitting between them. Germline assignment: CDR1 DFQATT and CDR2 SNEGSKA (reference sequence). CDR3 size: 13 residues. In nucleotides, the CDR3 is TGCAGTGCTACGACGCGGAGGAATCAGCCCCAGCATTTT. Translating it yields CSATTRRNQPQHF.

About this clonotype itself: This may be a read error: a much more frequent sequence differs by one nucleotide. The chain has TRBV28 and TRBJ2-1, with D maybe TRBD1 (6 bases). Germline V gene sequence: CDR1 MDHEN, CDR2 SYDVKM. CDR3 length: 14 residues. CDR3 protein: CASSPRRQDNEQLF. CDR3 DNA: TGTGCCAGCAGTCCAAGGCGACAGGACAATGAGCAGCTCTTC. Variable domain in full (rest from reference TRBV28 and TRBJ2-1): DVKVTQSSRYLVKRTGEKVFLECVQDMDHENMFWYRQDPGLGLRLIYFSYDVKMKEKGDIPEGYSVSREKKERFSLILESASTNQTSMYLCASSPRRQDNEQLFGPGTRLTVL.

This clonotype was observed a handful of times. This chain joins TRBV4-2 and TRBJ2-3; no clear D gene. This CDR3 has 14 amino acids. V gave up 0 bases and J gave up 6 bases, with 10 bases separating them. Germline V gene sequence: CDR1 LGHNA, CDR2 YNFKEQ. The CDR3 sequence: CASSQETHRDTQYF. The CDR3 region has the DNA TGTGCCAGCAGCCAAGAAACCCATCGGGATACGCAGTATTTT.